In this sample, the clone carrying this T cell receptor beta chain turned up a few times. This sample is part of a study of blood T cell repertoires in COVID-19. Study-wide context: From T cells, B-cell-depleted T cells, or PBMCs came the material, which was cDNA or gDNA.

The V end was cut by 4 bases, the J end by 5 bases, with 14 bases between. This CDR3 is 13 amino acids long. Germline-derived CDR1 and CDR2 are SQVTM and ANQGSEA. As originally analysed: Reference gene primer amplification gave nucleated cell count estimates. The repertoire was sequenced with immunoSEQ multiplex PCR; TCRdb's copy has only in-frame clones and lacks some. The D gene and trimming were derived from the DNA, and the V and J assignments and clone size from that table. Of 35,000 to 50,000 clones detected, around 86% appear once; the ten largest clones hold just under 45%. The chain uses TRBV29-1 and TRBJ1-1, with D uncertain. Sequencing was performed on peripheral blood. This sequence was found in a woman aged 80 or older with acute or convalescent COVID-19. CDR3 residues: CSVGHSAGTEAFF. In DNA form, the CDR3 reads TGCAGCGTTGGACACTCCGCGGGGACTGAAGCTTTCTTT.